These 10 T cell receptor beta chains came from one sample sequenced in a study of breast tumors, draining lymph nodes, adjacent tissues. TCRdb processed the multiplex PCR reads anew with MiXCR; each CDR3 protein has one entry. The sample holds about 21,000 distinct CDR3 sequences, about 38% seen once. The sample taken for sequencing was breast tumor tissue. Every receptor here comes from a female donor with breast cancer. Some clones in this sample may be carry-over from other donors' samples.

The chain has TRBV29-1 and TRBJ1-2; perhaps TRBD1 as D (5 bases). V was clipped by 3 bases and J by 8 bases, with 16 bases between them. The CDR3 runs to 13 residues. Looked up from germline, CDR1 is SQVTM and CDR2 is ANQGSEA. This chain's CDR3 is CSVDPLGGAGYTF. Written as DNA, the CDR3 is TGCAGCGTTGATCCGCTTGGGGGTGCAGGCTACACCTTC.

This chain links TRBV19 with TRBJ2-7; 7 bases map to TRBD1. CDR1 LNHDA and CDR2 SQIVND come from the germline V gene (reference sequence). This CDR3 is built from 14 residues. V shed 3 bases, J shed 5 bases, and the junction held 7 bases outside the gene matches. CDR3 nucleotide sequence: TGTGCCAGTAGTATGACAGGGTTTGTTAACGAGCAGTACTTC. Encoded protein: CASSMTGFVNEQYF.

J is TRBJ2-7 and V is TRBV5-4; 7 nucleotides align to TRBD2. CDR3 length: 16 residues. Germline V gene sequence: CDR1 SGHNT, CDR2 YYREEE (reference sequence). J was trimmed by 5 bases and V by 0 bases; bases with no gene match: 11. CDR3 sequence reads: CASSLAASAGEDEQYF. Written as DNA, the CDR3 is TGTGCCAGCAGCTTGGCGGCGTCCGCGGGAGAGGACGAGCAGTACTTC.

This clonotype was detected ten times or more. The V call is TRBV2, the J call TRBJ2-2; TRBD2 aligns across 14 bases. This CDR3 contains 17 residues. Germline trimming cut 6 bases from V and 4 bases from J; bases unmatched to any gene: 7. Germline V gene lookup returns CDR1 SNHLY and CDR2 FYNNEI. The CDR3 DNA reads as TGTGCCAGCAGAAGCCGCGGACTAGCGGGGGGCACCGGGGAGCTGTTTTTT. This gives the protein CASRSRGLAGGTGELFF.

The chain uses TRBV5-1 and TRBJ2-3, with a tentative D call TRBD2 (7 bases). Trimming pared 5 bases from V and 9 bases from J, leaving 19 bases between. Looked up from germline, CDR1 is SGHRS and CDR2 is YFSETQ. The CDR3 runs 14 residues. CDR3 protein: CASRLGGAGDTQYF. The CDR3 DNA reads TGCGCCAGCAGACTGGGGGGGGCTGGGGACACGCAGTATTTT.

This clonotype showed up many times. The chain employs TRBV2 and TRBJ2-2, with a tentative D call TRBD2 (5 bases). Looked up from germline, CDR1 is SNHLY and CDR2 is FYNNEI. The CDR3 has 13 residues. V gave up 8 bases and J gave up 6 bases, with 13 bases separating them. The CDR3 spells CASVFAGSGELFF. DNA of the CDR3: TGTGCCAGCGTCTTCGCGGGTTCCGGGGAGCTGTTTTTT.

This clonotype is termed medium-sized. This chain joins TRBV5-1 and TRBJ2-5, with D possibly being TRBD2 (6 bases). There are 15 residues in the CDR3. CDR1 SGHRS and CDR2 YFSETQ come from the germline V gene. Trimming took off 1 base at V and 5 bases at J, with 15 bases between the two ends. The CDR3 reads CASSLPGEVPETQYF. The CDR3 nucleotides are TGCGCCAGCAGCTTGCCGGGAGAGGTCCCGGAGACCCAGTACTTC.

This clonotype was found many times. The chain recombines TRBV24-1 with TRBJ2-7; D possibly corresponds to TRBD1 (5 bases). The CDR3 covers 14 residues. V lost 7 bases and J lost 5, with 17 bases in between. Germline-derived CDR1 and CDR2 are KGHDR and SFDVKD. CDR3 sequence reads: CATSLGAGKDEQYF. As DNA, the CDR3 is TGTGCCACCAGCTTAGGGGCAGGGAAAGACGAGCAGTACTTC.

V and J are TRBV14 and TRBJ2-1, with unresolved D. Trimming cost V 8 bases and J 9 bases, with 11 bases left between them. Germline V lookup: CDR1 SGHDN, CDR2 FVKESK. This CDR3 is 11 amino acids long. CDR3 sequence reads: CASGRDFEQFF. The DNA for the CDR3 is TGTGCCAGCGGCAGAGATTTTGAGCAGTTCTTC.

In its sample, this clonotype was seen many times. V usage is TRBV18 and J usage is TRBJ2-5, with D possibly TRBD1 on 7 matching bases. V was shortened by 0 bases and J by 9 bases, with 17 bases between the two germline ends. The CDR3 spans 15 residues. Germline V lookup: CDR1 KGHSH, CDR2 LQKENI. The CDR3 DNA sequence: TGTGCCAGCTCACCACCGGTGCCGCAGGGGGGCTCCCAGTACTTC. Protein: CASSPPVPQGGSQYF.